The clone carrying this T cell receptor (beta chain) was detected only once. Under the authors' procedure: Amplification from reference gene primers served as the basis for estimated nucleated cell counts. TCRdb keeps only in-frame clones here, not all; method: immunoSEQ multiplex PCR. V, J and clone size derive from that table, while D and trimming were established from the DNA sequence. The data contain approximately 90,000 clones, 80% of them seen just once; the ten biggest clones take up about 19%. The data are from a study of blood T cell repertoires in COVID-19. Study-wide background: The study drew acute and convalescent COVID-19 samples from the United States, Italy and Spain. In each case, the material was cDNA or gDNA derived from T cells, B-cell-depleted T cells, or PBMCs.

Sequenced material: peripheral blood. This TCR was recovered from a woman aged 80 or over with acute or convalescent COVID-19.

CDR3 sequence reads: CASGTSGLAGVETQYF. The CDR3 bases are TGTGCCAGTGGAACGTCGGGACTAGCGGGGGTAGAGACCCAGTACTTC. V gene TRBV19 combines with J gene TRBJ2-5, with 14 bases fitting TRBD2. The CDR3 spans 16 residues. In germline, CDR1 is LNHDA, CDR2 SQIVND (reference sequence). V dropped 8 bases and J dropped 4; count of bases not matched to a gene: 9. Complete variable domain (other parts from reference TRBV19 and TRBJ2-5): DGGITQSPKYLFRKEGQNVTLSCEQNLNHDAMYWYRQDPGQGLRLIYYSQIVNDFQKGDIAEGYSVSREKKESFPLTVTSAQKNPTAFYLCASGTSGLAGVETQYFGPGTRLLVL.